Following are 2 T cell receptor delta chains from one sample sequenced in a study of γδ T cells in repeated Plasmodium falciparum infection. TCRdb re-called the multiplex PCR reads via CATT. The repertoire holds tens of thousands of delta-chain clones, with 1.4% as singletons. Vgamma9/Vdelta2+ and Vdelta2-negative gammadelta T cells were flow-sorted from PBMC for bulk sequencing. The material sequenced was gamma-delta T cells from blood. These receptors all stem from a pool of human donors (malaria-infected and uninfected, not separated).

By share, this clone ranks as medium-sized. The sample has other DNA sequences that encode this CDR3 too. The chain combines TRDV1 with TRDJ1; the D gene is possibly TRDD3 (7 bases). Germline CDR1 TSWWSYY, CDR2 QGS. V lost 0 bases to trimming and J lost 6 bases, with 32 bases between them. The CDR3 covers 21 residues. This CDR3 is CALGELLLRGSGGLSPHKLIF. CDR3 sequence (DNA): TGTGCTCTTGGGGAACTACTCCTACGTGGCTCTGGGGGCCTCTCCCCCCATAAACTCATCTTT.

As for this clone: The likely explanation is a read error, given a far larger clone one base away. Different DNA sequences within this sample yield the same CDR3. In nucleotides, the CDR3 is TGTGCCTGTGACCGGAGGGGATACGCCCGCTCCTGGGACACCCGACAGATGTTCTTC. As protein: CACDRRGYARSWDTRQMFF. V gene TRDV2 was called; the J gene was not; the table's D gene call, TRDD3, was not cross checked with the DNA. Germline-derived CDR1 and CDR2 are GEAIGNYY and EKD. The CDR3 has 19 residues.